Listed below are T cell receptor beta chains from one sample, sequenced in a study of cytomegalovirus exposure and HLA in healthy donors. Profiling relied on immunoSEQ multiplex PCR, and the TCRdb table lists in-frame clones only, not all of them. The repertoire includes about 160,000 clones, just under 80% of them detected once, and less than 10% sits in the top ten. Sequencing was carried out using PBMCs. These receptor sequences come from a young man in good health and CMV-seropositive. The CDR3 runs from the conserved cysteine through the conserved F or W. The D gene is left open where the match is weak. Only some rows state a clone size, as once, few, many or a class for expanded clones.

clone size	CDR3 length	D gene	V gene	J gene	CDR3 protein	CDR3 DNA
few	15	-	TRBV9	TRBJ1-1	CASSAWTRGNTEAFF	TGTGCCAGCAGCGCCTGGACAAGGGGAAACACTGAAGCTTTCTTT
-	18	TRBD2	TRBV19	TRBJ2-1	CASSIRGTGGPNYNEQFF	TGTGCCAGTAGTATAAGGGGGACGGGGGGGCCAAACTACAATGAGCAGTTCTTC
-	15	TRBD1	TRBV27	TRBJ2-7	CASSFKTGGIYEQYF	TGTGCCAGCAGTTTCAAGACAGGGGGCATATACGAGCAGTACTTC
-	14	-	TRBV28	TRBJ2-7	CASSFPQTPYGQYF	TGTGCCAGCAGTTTTCCCCAGACACCCTACGGGCAGTACTTC
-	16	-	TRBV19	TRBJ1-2	CASSEIGDLIGRGYTF	TGTGCCAGTAGCGAAATTGGGGACTTAATTGGCCGCGGCTACACCTTC
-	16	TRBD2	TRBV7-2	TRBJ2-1	CASRLAGSYSSDEQFF	TGTGCCAGCAGGCTAGCGGGAAGCTATAGTAGCGATGAGCAGTTCTTC
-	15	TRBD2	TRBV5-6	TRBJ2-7	CASSLTGTSGYEQYF	TGTGCCAGCAGCTTGACCGGGACTAGCGGGTACGAGCAGTACTTC
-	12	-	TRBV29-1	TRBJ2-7	CSVGGGGYEQYF	TGCAGCGTCGGAGGGGGCGGTTACGAGCAGTACTTC
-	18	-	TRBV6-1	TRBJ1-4	CASSEALSRRGAGEKLFF	TGTGCCAGCAGTGAAGCGCTATCCCGACGGGGGGCTGGTGAAAAACTGTTTTTT
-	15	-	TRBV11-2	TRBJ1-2	CASSLLGGLNYGYTF	TGTGCCAGCAGCTTATTGGGAGGTCTTAACTATGGCTACACCTTC
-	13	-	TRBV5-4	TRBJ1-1	CASSLDLPAEAFF	TGTGCCAGCAGCTTGGACCTTCCGGCTGAAGCTTTCTTT
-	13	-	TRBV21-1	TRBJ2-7	CASRQTGGCEQYF	TGTGCCAGCCGCCAGACAGGGGGATGCGAGCAGTACTTC
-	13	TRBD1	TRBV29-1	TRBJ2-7	CSVAGGSDYEQYF	TGCAGCGTTGCAGGGGGCTCCGACTACGAGCAGTACTTC
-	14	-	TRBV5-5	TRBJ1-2	CASSLEHRVASYTF	TGTGCCAGCAGCTTGGAACACAGGGTCGCGAGCTACACCTTC
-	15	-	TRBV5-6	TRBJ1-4	CASSFRTVENEKLFF	TGTGCCAGCAGCTTTCGGACAGTTGAAAATGAAAAACTGTTTTTT
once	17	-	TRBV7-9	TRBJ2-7	CASSLGGRGRTIYEQYF	TGTGCCAGCAGCCTCGGAGGCAGGGGACGAACGATATACGAGCAGTACTTC
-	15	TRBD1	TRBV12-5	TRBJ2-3	CASGLGQESTDTQYF	TGTGCTAGTGGTCTTGGACAGGAAAGCACAGATACGCAGTATTTT
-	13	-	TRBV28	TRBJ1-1	CASIRGSGTEAFF	TGTGCCAGCATCCGGGGTAGTGGGACTGAAGCTTTCTTT
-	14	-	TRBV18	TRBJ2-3	CASSPNRGTDTQYF	TGTGCCAGCTCACCGAACAGGGGCACAGATACGCAGTATTTT
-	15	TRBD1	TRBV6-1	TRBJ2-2	CASSGTGGTAGELFF	TGTGCCAGCAGTGGAACAGGGGGCACTGCCGGGGAGCTGTTTTTT
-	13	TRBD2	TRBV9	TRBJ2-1	CASNSGPNNEQFF	TGTGCCAGCAATAGCGGGCCTAATAATGAGCAGTTCTTC
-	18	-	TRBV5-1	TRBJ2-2	CASSLIQDSFWNTGELFF	TGCGCCAGCAGCTTGATCCAAGACAGTTTCTGGAACACCGGGGAGCTGTTTTTT
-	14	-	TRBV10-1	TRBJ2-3	CASSGYNSTDTQYF	TGCGCCAGCAGTGGGTACAACAGCACAGATACGCAGTATTTT